Listed below are T cell receptor beta chains from one sample, sequenced in a study of blood T cells in healthy people across ages. TCRdb re-derived calls from the 5' RACE reads in MiXCR, one entry per CDR3 protein. The sample gives approximately 580,000 distinct CDR3 sequences, 24% of which show up once; around 10% is in the top ten. These sequences were also reported in another study, on T cells of mothers and their children.

The sample was blood. Receptors were obtained from a boy aged 5 to 17 in good health. The CDR3 runs from the conserved cysteine through the conserved F or W. The order of the fields is V gene, J gene, D gene, clone size, CDR3 DNA, CDR3 protein. A D gene is named only where the DNA matches it firmly. The listing skips clone size in some rows; elsewhere it reads once, few, many or a size class.

v_gene: TRBV2
j_gene: TRBJ2-3
d_gene: TRBD2
abundance: few
CDR3nt: TGTGCCAGCAGTGCCCGGGGGGGCCCTCGCACAGATACGCAGTATTTT
CDR3aa: CASSARGGPRTDTQYF

v_gene: TRBV12-3/TRBV12-4
j_gene: TRBJ2-5
d_gene: TRBD2
abundance: NA
CDR3nt: TGTGCCAGCAGTGCGGGGGTCGGGGAGACCCAGTACTTC
CDR3aa: CASSAGVGETQYF

v_gene: TRBV7-8
j_gene: TRBJ1-2
d_gene: NA
abundance: NA
CDR3nt: TGTGCCAGCAGCTTAGATCAGGGAGTGTGGAATGGCTACACCTTC
CDR3aa: CASSLDQGVWNGYTF

v_gene: TRBV6-2/TRBV6-3
j_gene: TRBJ2-5
d_gene: TRBD1
abundance: few
CDR3nt: TGTGCCAGCAAACGTGGGGACAGGGCAGGAGAGACCCAGTACTTC
CDR3aa: CASKRGDRAGETQYF

v_gene: TRBV3-1
j_gene: TRBJ1-5
d_gene: NA
abundance: few
CDR3nt: TGTGCCAGCAGCCAAGGACGGGGGTATCAGCCCCAGCATTTT
CDR3aa: CASSQGRGYQPQHF

v_gene: TRBV6-5
j_gene: TRBJ2-1
d_gene: NA
abundance: NA
CDR3nt: TGTGCCAGCAGTCCCCCCACGGAGGCTGAGCAGTTCTTC
CDR3aa: CASSPPTEAEQFF

v_gene: TRBV20-1
j_gene: TRBJ2-1
d_gene: TRBD2
abundance: NA
CDR3nt: TGCAGTGCTAAGGTTAGCGGGAGGGCCAAGGAGCAGTTCTTC
CDR3aa: CSAKVSGRAKEQFF

v_gene: TRBV7-2
j_gene: TRBJ1-5
d_gene: NA
abundance: NA
CDR3nt: TGTGCCAGCAGCTTACTGTTCCGAGGGTCATTAGAGCCCCAGCATTTT
CDR3aa: CASSLLFRGSLEPQHF

v_gene: TRBV20-1
j_gene: TRBJ2-1
d_gene: TRBD2
abundance: NA
CDR3nt: TGCAGTGCCCCGACTAGCGGGGGGACTGAGCAGTTCTTC
CDR3aa: CSAPTSGGTEQFF

v_gene: TRBV20-1
j_gene: TRBJ2-1
d_gene: NA
abundance: NA
CDR3nt: TGCAGTGGAGACCCAGACCTCGCGGCCGACCGTTACAATGAGCAGTTCTTC
CDR3aa: CSGDPDLAADRYNEQFF

v_gene: TRBV10-3
j_gene: TRBJ1-1
d_gene: NA
abundance: NA
CDR3nt: TGTGCCATCAGTGATCCGGGACTCAAGAACACTGAAGCTTTCTTT
CDR3aa: CAISDPGLKNTEAFF

v_gene: TRBV12-1
j_gene: TRBJ1-4
d_gene: NA
abundance: few
CDR3nt: TGTGCCAGCAGCTTTGCGCGGAGGGAGCAGGGGGCTAATGAAAAACTGTTTTTT
CDR3aa: CASSFARREQGANEKLFF

v_gene: TRBV4-1
j_gene: TRBJ2-7
d_gene: TRBD2
abundance: NA
CDR3nt: TGCGCCAGCAGCCAACCGACTAGCGGGAGAGCCGAGCAGTACTTC
CDR3aa: CASSQPTSGRAEQYF

v_gene: TRBV5-1
j_gene: TRBJ2-1
d_gene: TRBD2
abundance: NA
CDR3nt: TGCGCCAGCAGCCCGGATAGCGGGGGGGTATACAATGAGCAGTTCTTC
CDR3aa: CASSPDSGGVYNEQFF

v_gene: TRBV29-1
j_gene: TRBJ1-2
d_gene: TRBD1
abundance: few
CDR3nt: TGCAGCGTTGAGGGACAGGATTATGGCTACACCTTC
CDR3aa: CSVEGQDYGYTF

v_gene: TRBV20-1
j_gene: TRBJ2-5
d_gene: TRBD2
abundance: NA
CDR3nt: TGCAGTGCTAGAGATGTCCTGGCGGGAGGGGGAGAGACCCAGTACTTC
CDR3aa: CSARDVLAGGGETQYF

v_gene: TRBV11-2
j_gene: TRBJ2-5
d_gene: TRBD2
abundance: few
CDR3nt: TGTGCCAGCAGCTTAGATAGGGGAATAGCGGGGGGGCAAGAGACCCAGTACTTC
CDR3aa: CASSLDRGIAGGQETQYF

v_gene: TRBV6-5
j_gene: TRBJ1-4
d_gene: TRBD1
abundance: few
CDR3nt: TGTGCCAGCAGTTACGGTGGAGGGGGCGTGAGCGAAAAACTGTTTTTT
CDR3aa: CASSYGGGGVSEKLFF

v_gene: TRBV25-1
j_gene: TRBJ2-1
d_gene: NA
abundance: NA
CDR3nt: TGTGCCAGCAGTGATATATGGGATTATGAGCAGTTCTTC
CDR3aa: CASSDIWDYEQFF

v_gene: TRBV20-1
j_gene: TRBJ2-2
d_gene: NA
abundance: NA
CDR3nt: TGCAGTGCCCAGAGGGCACGGGGGAGCACCGGGGAGCTGTTTTTT
CDR3aa: CSAQRARGSTGELFF

v_gene: TRBV2
j_gene: TRBJ2-7
d_gene: NA
abundance: few
CDR3nt: TGTGCCAGCAGTGAATATGGGGCTTTCCAAGGGGAGCAGTACTTC
CDR3aa: CASSEYGAFQGEQYF

v_gene: TRBV12-3/TRBV12-4
j_gene: TRBJ1-1
d_gene: NA
abundance: NA
CDR3nt: TGTGCCAGCAGTTTTTGGGGGCAGGGCACTGAAGCTTTCTTT
CDR3aa: CASSFWGQGTEAFF

v_gene: TRBV28
j_gene: TRBJ2-5
d_gene: TRBD1
abundance: NA
CDR3nt: TGTGCCAGCCAGGGGGCGTCGGGACAGTACCAAGAGACCCAGTACTTC
CDR3aa: CASQGASGQYQETQYF

v_gene: TRBV9
j_gene: TRBJ2-5
d_gene: TRBD2
abundance: once
CDR3nt: TGTGCCAGCAGCGACGGGACTAGTCACGAGACCCAGTACTTC
CDR3aa: CASSDGTSHETQYF

v_gene: TRBV20-1
j_gene: TRBJ2-1
d_gene: TRBD2
abundance: NA
CDR3nt: TGCAGTGCTACCCGAACACTAGCGTCCTACAATGAGCAGTTCTTC
CDR3aa: CSATRTLASYNEQFF

v_gene: TRBV29-1
j_gene: TRBJ2-7
d_gene: NA
abundance: once
CDR3nt: TGCAGCGTTGAAGGGGCAGCCGACTACGAGCAGTACTTC
CDR3aa: CSVEGAADYEQYF

v_gene: TRBV5-1
j_gene: TRBJ2-5
d_gene: TRBD1
abundance: many
CDR3nt: TGCGCCAGCAGCGGATTCGGACAGGGGAGAGAGACCCAGTACTTC
CDR3aa: CASSGFGQGRETQYF

v_gene: TRBV28
j_gene: TRBJ1-2
d_gene: TRBD1
abundance: few
CDR3nt: TGTGCCAGCAGTATAGGACAGGGGGCTCCAGTCTATGGCTACACCTTC
CDR3aa: CASSIGQGAPVYGYTF

v_gene: TRBV4-3
j_gene: TRBJ2-3
d_gene: NA
abundance: many
CDR3nt: TGCGCCAGCAGCCAAGGTAGCACAGATACGCAGTATTTT
CDR3aa: CASSQGSTDTQYF

v_gene: TRBV7-9
j_gene: TRBJ2-7
d_gene: TRBD1
abundance: few
CDR3nt: TGTGCCAGCAGCACTCGGGACAGGGGAAACGAGCAGTACTTC
CDR3aa: CASSTRDRGNEQYF

v_gene: TRBV6-5
j_gene: TRBJ2-1
d_gene: TRBD2
abundance: few
CDR3nt: TGTGCCAGCAGTTACATGGCTAGCGGGGCATATGAGCAGTTCTTC
CDR3aa: CASSYMASGAYEQFF

v_gene: TRBV19
j_gene: TRBJ1-1
d_gene: TRBD1
abundance: NA
CDR3nt: TGTGCCAGTACCACAGGGGGAGTCACTGAAGCTTTCTTT
CDR3aa: CASTTGGVTEAFF

v_gene: TRBV2
j_gene: TRBJ2-2
d_gene: TRBD1
abundance: few
CDR3nt: TGTGCCAGCAGACCCGGGACAGAGGGCAGGACCGGGGAGCTGTTTTTT
CDR3aa: CASRPGTEGRTGELFF

v_gene: TRBV4-2
j_gene: TRBJ1-2
d_gene: NA
abundance: NA
CDR3nt: TGTGCCAGCAGCCCGTACACCAACTATGGCTACACCTTC
CDR3aa: CASSPYTNYGYTF

v_gene: TRBV6-1
j_gene: TRBJ2-7
d_gene: TRBD1
abundance: NA
CDR3nt: TGTGCCAGCAGTGAAGGGGTCCCAGACAGGGGCCCTAAAGAGCAGTACTTC
CDR3aa: CASSEGVPDRGPKEQYF

v_gene: TRBV4-1
j_gene: TRBJ2-4
d_gene: TRBD2
abundance: few
CDR3nt: TGCGCCAGCAGCCAAGAGGGCAGCGGGAGGGCCAAAAACATTCAGTACTTC
CDR3aa: CASSQEGSGRAKNIQYF

v_gene: TRBV28
j_gene: TRBJ2-7
d_gene: TRBD2
abundance: NA
CDR3nt: TGTGCCAGCAGTCCTAGGGAGGGATCGAGCGAGCAGTACTTC
CDR3aa: CASSPREGSSEQYF

v_gene: TRBV20-1
j_gene: TRBJ2-7
d_gene: TRBD2
abundance: many
CDR3nt: TGCAGTGCTAGGGATAGCGGGGGCTACGAGCAGTACTTC
CDR3aa: CSARDSGGYEQYF

v_gene: TRBV13
j_gene: TRBJ2-1
d_gene: TRBD2
abundance: few
CDR3nt: TGTGCCAGCAGTGCTCGGGTGGCCGGGGACTACCACGACAATGAGCAGTTCTTC
CDR3aa: CASSARVAGDYHDNEQFF

v_gene: TRBV10-3
j_gene: TRBJ1-2
d_gene: NA
abundance: few
CDR3nt: TGTGCCATCAGTGTAGGTGCGGACACTGGCGGGGTCTACACCTTC
CDR3aa: CAISVGADTGGVYTF

v_gene: TRBV12-3/TRBV12-4
j_gene: TRBJ2-3
d_gene: NA
abundance: NA
CDR3nt: TGTGCCAGCAGAAATGGCAGAGTTAGCACAGATGTGGAATATTTT
CDR3aa: CASRNGRVSTDVEYF

v_gene: TRBV29-1
j_gene: TRBJ2-3
d_gene: NA
abundance: NA
CDR3nt: TGCAGCGTCACGGCGCGGTCCAGACTCTACACAGATACGCAGTATTTT
CDR3aa: CSVTARSRLYTDTQYF

v_gene: TRBV3-1
j_gene: TRBJ2-4
d_gene: TRBD2
abundance: few
CDR3nt: TGTGCCAGCAGACCGGGAGGACTAGCGGGTATCGTAGCCAAAAACATTCAGTACTTC
CDR3aa: CASRPGGLAGIVAKNIQYF

v_gene: TRBV27
j_gene: TRBJ2-5
d_gene: NA
abundance: NA
CDR3nt: TGTGCCAGCAGAACCGGGACGGCCCTCGGGACCCAGTACTTC
CDR3aa: CASRTGTALGTQYF

v_gene: TRBV29-1
j_gene: TRBJ2-1
d_gene: NA
abundance: few
CDR3nt: TGCAGCGTTGAGTTTACTCGAAGTCCGGACAATGAGCAGTTCTTC
CDR3aa: CSVEFTRSPDNEQFF

v_gene: TRBV7-9
j_gene: TRBJ1-3
d_gene: NA
abundance: few
CDR3nt: TGTGCCAGCAGCTTAAGGCAGGGACGCCGAAACACCATATATTTT
CDR3aa: CASSLRQGRRNTIYF

v_gene: TRBV20-1
j_gene: TRBJ2-7
d_gene: NA
abundance: NA
CDR3nt: TGCAGTGCTAGAACTTGGGACGTCGGGGCCTACGAGCAGTACTTC
CDR3aa: CSARTWDVGAYEQYF

v_gene: TRBV27
j_gene: TRBJ2-7
d_gene: TRBD2
abundance: few
CDR3nt: TGTGCCAGCAGTTCCCTTCTAGCGGGAGGGGACGAGCAGTACTTC
CDR3aa: CASSSLLAGGDEQYF

v_gene: TRBV5-1
j_gene: TRBJ2-2
d_gene: TRBD2
abundance: NA
CDR3nt: TGCGCCAGCAGCTTGGAAACGACTAGCTGGCCCGGGGAGCTGTTTTTT
CDR3aa: CASSLETTSWPGELFF

v_gene: TRBV7-3
j_gene: TRBJ2-1
d_gene: TRBD1
abundance: NA
CDR3nt: TGTGCCAGCAGCTTAACGGGGGACAGGGCGAATGAGCAGTTCTTC
CDR3aa: CASSLTGDRANEQFF

v_gene: TRBV29-1
j_gene: TRBJ2-1
d_gene: TRBD2
abundance: many
CDR3nt: TGCAGCGTTGAAGAGTGGGAGGGGCCCAATGAGCAGTTCTTC
CDR3aa: CSVEEWEGPNEQFF